The 25 T cell receptor beta chains below come from one sample, sequenced in a study of shared clonotypes between healthy human individuals (dated by TCRdb to the early 2020s). Library construction relied on the immunoSEQ multiplex PCR assay. TCRdb holds this immuneACCESS table with in-frame rearrangements only. Some clones are missing; in checked studies, unresolved V genes explain under half, and the rest has no known cause. The sample includes roughly 2.5 million clones, with approximately 90% observed a single time. The ten largest account for over 0.12% of the sample. Specimen: naive CD4+ T cells sorted from blood. In light of the paper, this sample's cell subset or site label describes: CD45RA+ positively selected. These TCRs come from a man between 18 and 35 years old in good health.

The chain uses TRBV18 and TRBJ2-1; TRBD2 matches at 12 bases. The CDR3 contains 16 residues. The ends lost 6 bases at V and 4 bases at J; junction bases unmatched: 7. CDR1 and CDR2 from the germline V gene are KGHSH and LQKENI. CDR3 protein: CASSLTSGSLYNEQFF. CDR3 DNA: TGTGCCAGCTCTCTGACTAGCGGGAGCCTGTACAATGAGCAGTTCTTC.

The chain joins TRBV7-2 to TRBJ2-3, with TRBD2 identical over 7 bases. J gave up 2 bases and V 5 bases, and 10 bases lay outside the gene matches. The CDR3 loop spans 16 amino acids. In germline, CDR1 is SGHTA, CDR2 FQGNSA. Here the CDR3 DNA reads TGTGCCAGCAGCCCCGTGAGCGGGGCGATCACAGATACGCAGTATTTT. Translating it yields CASSPVSGAITDTQYF.

The chain is built from TRBV19 and TRBJ1-5; TRBD1 might be the D (5 bases). Germline lookup yields CDR1 LNHDA and CDR2 SQIVND (reference sequence). Trimming left V 4 bases short and J 7 bases short, with 11 bases between. The length of the CDR3 is 13 residues. The CDR3 DNA sequence: TGTGCCAGTAGTACCCTAAGGGGACAGCCCCAGCATTTT. Its protein product is CASSTLRGQPQHF.

The chain combines TRBV19 with TRBJ1-5; D not resolved. This CDR3 is 13 amino acids long. The ends were cut back, 9 bases at V and 0 bases at J, with 9 bases in the middle. Germline V gene sequence: CDR1 LNHDA, CDR2 SQIVND (reference sequence). CDR3 DNA: TGTGCCAGCACTGACGATAGCAATCAGCCCCAGCATTTT. Its protein is CASTDDSNQPQHF.

Here the CDR3 reads CASSMSGLNIQYF. As DNA, the CDR3 is TGTGCCAGCAGTATGTCCGGGCTAAACATTCAGTACTTC. The chain recombines TRBV6-5 with TRBJ2-4; D remains unclear. Between the trimmed V and J ends, which lost 5 bases and 6 bases, there was a span of 11 bases. CDR1 is MNHEY, CDR2 SVGAGI, per germline. The CDR3 length is 13 residues.

The chain has TRBV6-4 and TRBJ1-3; D is unclear. The germline V gene has CDR1 MRHNA and CDR2 SNTAGT. V gave up 0 bases and J gave up 0 bases, with 9 bases separating them. The CDR3 totals 16 residues. CDR3 amino acids: CASSDSFSISGNTIYF. In DNA form, the CDR3 reads TGTGCCAGCAGTGACTCGTTCTCCATCTCTGGAAACACCATATATTTT.

The genes are TRBV10-3 and TRBJ1-1; TRBD1 is a possible D gene (5 bases). Germline V gene sequence: CDR1 ENHRY, CDR2 SYGVKD. The CDR3 consists of 15 residues. Between the trimmed V and J ends, which lost 3 bases and 3 bases, there was a span of 14 bases. The DNA of the CDR3 is TGTGCCATCAGTGAATCGGGGGGGTATTACACTGAAGCTTTCTTT. This codes for CAISESGGYYTEAFF.

The chain recombines TRBV5-1 with TRBJ2-1; 13 bases are shared with TRBD2. The ends lost 4 bases at V and 6 bases at J; junction bases unmatched: 4. In germline, CDR1 is SGHRS, CDR2 YFSETQ. This CDR3 comprises 15 residues. This CDR3 is CASSLLAGGINEQFF. As DNA, the CDR3 is TGCGCCAGCAGCCTACTAGCGGGAGGGATCAATGAGCAGTTCTTC. Variable domain in full (rest from reference TRBV5-1 and TRBJ2-1): KAGVTQTPRYLIKTRGQQVTLSCSPISGHRSVSWYQQTPGQGLQFLFEYFSETQRNKGNFPGRFSGRQFSNSRSEMNVSTLELGDSALYLCASSLLAGGINEQFFGPGTRLTVL.

The J gene is TRBJ1-5, the V gene TRBV21-1; TRBD1 was called by the table and not checked on the DNA. TRBV21-1 counts as a pseudogene. The CDR3 extends over 12 amino acids. The CDR3 bases are TGTGCCAGCAGCAAACAGAATCAGCCCCAGCATTTT. Protein sequence: CASSKQNQPQHF.

This chain links TRBV18 with TRBJ1-2; 12 nucleotides align to TRBD1. The CDR3 is made up of 15 amino acids. CDR1 is KGHSH and CDR2 is LQKENI in the germline V gene. Trimming cost V 1 base and J 6 bases; bases outside gene matches: 3. In DNA form, the CDR3 reads TGTGCCAGCTCACCACGGGACAGGGGGCTGAATGGCTACACCTTC. Encoded protein: CASSPRDRGLNGYTF.

The gene calls are TRBV19 and TRBJ1-6; TRBD1 matches 9 bases. The germline V gene encodes CDR1 LNHDA and CDR2 SQIVND (reference sequence). After removal of 6 bases from V and 9 bases from J, the junction contained 3 bases not matched to a gene. The CDR3 loop spans 13 amino acids. CDR3 DNA sequence: TGTGCCAGTAGGGGACAGGGAAGTTCACCCCTCCACTTT. It encodes CASRGQGSSPLHF.

V usage is TRBV10-1 and J usage is TRBJ2-1; D is tentatively TRBD1 or TRBD2 (5 bases each). V gave up 2 bases and J gave up 2 bases, with 16 bases separating them. Germline V lookup: CDR1 WNHNN, CDR2 SYGVQD (reference sequence). The CDR3 spans 17 residues. Here the CDR3 reads CASSEEGLTGPYNEQFF. The CDR3 DNA follows: TGCGCCAGCAGTGAGGAAGGACTCACAGGCCCCTACAATGAGCAGTTCTTC.

The rearrangement links TRBV11-2 to TRBJ2-1; 11 bases agree with TRBD2. CDR1 and CDR2 (germline): SGHAT, FQNNGV. This CDR3 is built from 15 residues. V lost 5 bases and J lost 3; bases outside the gene matches: 3. The CDR3 DNA sequence: TGTGCCAGCAGCCCTAGCGGGAGGTACTACAATGAGCAGTTCTTC. Amino acid sequence: CASSPSGRYYNEQFF.

J is TRBJ2-3 and V is TRBV12-5, with D hard to call. CDR1 is LGHNT and CDR2 is FRNRAP in the germline V gene. The CDR3 extends over 18 amino acids. Trimming left V 3 bases short and J 2 bases short, with 21 bases between. The CDR3: CASGLTRNRTLLTDTQYF. The CDR3 DNA is TGTGCTAGTGGTTTAACGAGGAACCGCACCCTCCTCACAGATACGCAGTATTTT. The variable domain in full, with the rest retrieved from reference TRBV12-5 and TRBJ2-3, is DARVTQTPRHKVTEMGQEVTMRCQPILGHNTVFWYRQTMMQGLELLAYFRNRAPLDDSGMPKDRFSAEMPDATLATLKIQPSEPRDSAVYFCASGLTRNRTLLTDTQYFGPGTRLTVL.

The chain links TRBV11-1 to TRBJ2-1, with 7 positions matching TRBD1. This CDR3 is 15 amino acids long. Germline values: CDR1 SGHAT, CDR2 FQDESV (reference sequence). V dropped 6 bases and J dropped 0; count of bases not matched to a gene: 5. The DNA for the CDR3 is TGTGCCAGCAGACGGACAGGAAGCTCCTACAATGAGCAGTTCTTC. Translation gives CASRRTGSSYNEQFF.

This chain joins TRBV9 and TRBJ1-2; 9 nucleotides agree with TRBD1. V was clipped by 0 bases and J by 10 bases; unmatched bases: 7. This CDR3 has 14 amino acids. Germline V gene lookup returns CDR1 SGDLS and CDR2 YYNGEE. CDR3 sequence reads: CASSVDPGTGFYTF. The DNA of the CDR3 is TGTGCCAGCAGCGTAGACCCCGGGACAGGGTTCTACACCTTC.

The chain employs TRBV11-3 and TRBJ2-2; TRBD1 matches 8 bases. This CDR3 region has 16 residues. Germline assignment: CDR1 SGHNT and CDR2 YENEEA. The J segment lost 1 base and the V segment lost 5 bases, leaving 6 bases of the junction unmatched. Written as DNA, the CDR3 is TGTGCCAGCAGCCGCCAACAGGGGGGGAACACCGGGGAGCTGTTTTTT. Translation: CASSRQQGGNTGELFF.

The chain has TRBV6-5 and TRBJ2-5; D is perhaps TRBD1 (5 bases). The last part of the DNA fits TRBJ2-7 better; the J call may be wrong. Germline assignment: CDR1 MNHEY and CDR2 SVGAGI. The CDR3 has 14 residues. CDR3 coding DNA: TGTGCCAGCAGTAGAAGTCCCGGACAAGGCGAGCAGTACTTC. This codes for CASSRSPGQGEQYF.

The chain is built from TRBV4-1 and TRBJ2-1; TRBD2 agrees at 9 bases. CDR1 is MGHRA, CDR2 YSYEKL, per germline. CDR3 size: 16 residues. The J segment lost 2 bases and the V segment lost 3 bases, leaving 5 bases of the junction unmatched. CDR3 in amino acids: CASSQAGGGAYNEQFF. In nucleotides, the CDR3 is TGCGCCAGCAGCCAGGCAGGCGGGGGGGCCTACAATGAGCAGTTCTTC.

This chain joins TRBV6-5 and TRBJ1-2; unclear D gene. Trimming shortened V by 2 bases and J by 3 bases, and 7 bases separated the two germline ends. CDR1 is MNHEY, CDR2 SVGAGI, per germline. The CDR3 consists of 13 residues. The CDR3 bases are TGTGCCAGCAGTTACGGGAGTGACTATGGCTACACCTTC. Translation gives CASSYGSDYGYTF.

A note on this clone: The sample holds other DNA sequences that translate to the same CDR3. V gene TRBV19 combines with J gene TRBJ2-5; 7 positions agree with TRBD2. J gave up 2 bases and V 1 base, and 7 bases lay outside the gene matches. Per the germline V gene, CDR1 is LNHDA and CDR2 is SQIVND (reference sequence). CDR3 length: 16 amino acids. CDR3 DNA: TGTGCCAGTAGTATAGGGGGATTAGCGGGTCAAGAGACCCAGTACTTC. Its translation is CASSIGGLAGQETQYF.

The chain employs TRBV30 and TRBJ2-7; TRBD2 matches at 13 bases. Germline V gene data show CDR1 as GTSNPN and CDR2 as SVGIG (reference sequence). The CDR3 loop spans 15 amino acids. Trimming took 2 bases from V and 2 from J; bases not matched to a gene: 3. DNA of the CDR3: TGTGCCTGGAGTACTGGACTAGCGGGGGCCTACGAGCAGTACTTC. As protein: CAWSTGLAGAYEQYF.

On this clone: The identical CDR3 is also encoded by other nucleotide sequences in the sample. The chain is built from TRBV5-1 and TRBJ2-3; 7 bases line up with TRBD1. The trim removed 1 base at V and 0 bases at J, leaving 5 bases unmatched. The CDR3 consists of 16 residues. CDR1 and CDR2 (germline): SGHRS, YFSETQ. CDR3 nucleotides: TGCGCCAGCAGCTTGACGGCAGGGGGTAGCACAGATACGCAGTATTTT. Its translation is CASSLTAGGSTDTQYF.

The rearrangement uses TRBV6-5 and TRBJ1-2; possible D gene TRBD1, 6 bases. The CDR3 runs to 14 residues. CDR1 MNHEY and CDR2 SVGAGI come from the germline V gene. V was trimmed by 2 bases and J by 4 bases, leaving 11 bases between them. The CDR3 nucleotides are TGTGCCAGCAGTTACAACGGACAGCCCTATGGCTACACCTTC. Its translation is CASSYNGQPYGYTF.

The CDR3 is CAISDIQLHQPQHF. As DNA, the CDR3 is TGTGCCATCAGTGACATCCAGCTCCACCAGCCCCAGCATTTT. The chain recombines TRBV10-3 with TRBJ1-5, with D unresolved. The CDR3 has 14 amino acids. Deletions cut 3 bases from V and 7 bases from J, with 13 bases between. The germline gives CDR1 ENHRY, CDR2 SYGVKD.